The 14 T cell receptor beta chains given below trace back to one sample, sequenced in a study of shared clonotypes between healthy human individuals. The assay was immunoSEQ multiplex PCR, and TCRdb's table has in-frame clones only and misses some. The table has under 600,000 clones, more than 95% seen once. Sequenced sample: naive CD4+ T cells sorted from blood. Specified subset: CD45RA+ positively selected. The receptors were gathered from a young woman in good health.

The J gene is TRBJ2-5, the V gene TRBV9, with 11 bases lining up with TRBD2. Looked up from germline, CDR1 is SGDLS and CDR2 is YYNGEE. The V and J ends lost 3 bases and 7 bases, in that order; junction bases with no gene match: 11. This CDR3 is built from 16 residues. CDR3 in DNA: TGTGCCAGCAGCGGACCCGGGACTAGCGGATACGGGACCCAGTACTTC. Translated: CASSGPGTSGYGTQYF.

The V and J genes are TRBV18 and TRBJ2-2; 8 nucleotides match TRBD1. V was clipped by 3 bases and J by 4 bases; unmatched bases: 4. The CDR3 is 15 residues long. Per germline, CDR1 KGHSH and CDR2 LQKENI. CDR3 bases: TGTGCCAGCTCACCCAGGGGGCTCAGCACCGGGGAGCTGTTTTTT. It yields the protein CASSPRGLSTGELFF.

This clone was recorded only once. This chain links TRBV5-4 with TRBJ2-3, with D tentatively TRBD2 (6 bases). V dropped 4 bases and J dropped 3 bases, with 21 bases sitting between them. Germline CDR1 is SGHNT and CDR2 is YYREEE (reference sequence). The CDR3 runs 17 residues. CDR3 sequence: CASSPEGARTGTDTQYF. CDR3 sequence (DNA): TGTGCCAGCAGCCCGGAGGGTGCTAGGACTGGAACAGATACGCAGTATTTT.

The gene calls are TRBV28 and TRBJ2-6; 8 bases align to TRBD1. Germline loops: CDR1 MDHEN, CDR2 SYDVKM. The CDR3 sequence is 17 residues long. V lost 2 bases to trimming and J lost 3 bases; unmatched junction nucleotides: 6. The CDR3 DNA reads TGTGCCAGCAGTTTAACACAGGGGGTCTTTGGGGCCAACGTCCTGACTTTC. Protein: CASSLTQGVFGANVLTF.

This rearrangement joins TRBV7-9 to TRBJ2-1, with D tentatively TRBD2 (6 bases). Germline assignment: CDR1 SEHNR and CDR2 FQNEAQ (reference sequence). V lost 2 bases and J 7 bases, leaving 12 bases between the germline ends. The CDR3 is 14 residues long. CDR3: CASSLLSGVNEQFF. DNA of the CDR3: TGTGCCAGCAGCTTACTTTCGGGGGTGAATGAGCAGTTCTTC.

The gene calls are TRBV27 and TRBJ2-7; D might be TRBD1 or TRBD2, each matching 5 bases. The CDR3 totals 15 residues. Trimming cost V 1 base and J 4 bases, with 14 bases left between them. CDR1 is MNHEY and CDR2 is SMNVEV in the germline V gene (reference sequence). CDR3 sequence reads: CASSLYPGRNYEQYF. The DNA for the CDR3 is TGTGCCAGCAGTTTATATCCGGGACGGAATTACGAGCAGTACTTC.

Only one count was recorded for this clone. The chain recombines TRBV11-2 with TRBJ2-5; TRBD1 agrees at 7 bases. The tail of the sequence fits TRBJ2-7 better, so the J call may be wrong. CDR1 and CDR2 (germline): SGHAT, FQNNGV. The CDR3 covers 14 residues. DNA of the CDR3: TGTGCCAGCAGCTCTTCGACAGGGCCCTACGAGCAGTACTTC. Residues: CASSSSTGPYEQYF.

The chain recombines TRBV18 with TRBJ1-3; 7 nucleotides line up with TRBD1. V trimming: 2 bases; J trimming: 1 base; junction bases outside the gene matches: 11. CDR1 is KGHSH, CDR2 LQKENI, per germline. CDR3 length equals 18 residues. The CDR3 region has the DNA TGTGCCAGCTCACCAATGGGGACAGCCCGGGAATCTGGAAACACCATATATTTT. It yields the protein CASSPMGTARESGNTIYF.

The genes are TRBV28 and TRBJ2-5; the D gene is possibly TRBD2 (5 bases). The end of the DNA is better explained by TRBJ2-7, so the J call may be wrong. The CDR3 loop spans 20 amino acids. Germline CDR1 MDHEN, CDR2 SYDVKM. CDR3 DNA: TGTGCCAGCATGGGTTCCAGTACAAGGGCCGGGGTCTTTTACTCCTACGAGCAGTACTTC. Residues: CASMGSSTRAGVFYSYEQYF.

This clone showed up just once. The chain combines TRBV11-2 with TRBJ1-4; D gene ambiguous. CDR3 size: 17 residues. Trimming cost V 5 bases and J 0 bases, with 16 bases left between them. The germline V gene encodes CDR1 SGHAT and CDR2 FQNNGV. This CDR3 is CASSPRRSTATNEKLFF. The CDR3 DNA reads as TGTGCCAGCAGCCCGAGACGGTCTACGGCAACTAATGAAAAACTGTTTTTT. Full variable domain (outside the CDR3, taken from reference TRBV11-2 and TRBJ1-4): EAGVAQSPRYKIIEKRQSVAFWCNPISGHATLYWYQQILGQGPKLLIQFQNNGVVDDSQLPKDRFSAERLKGVDSTLKIQPAKLEDSAVYLCASSPRRSTATNEKLFFGSGTQLSVL.

The chain couples TRBV5-4 to TRBJ2-1, with D tentatively TRBD1 (6 bases). CDR3 length equals 16 residues. The V and J ends lost 4 bases and 4 bases respectively, with 18 bases between them. Germline CDR1 reads SGHNT; CDR2 reads YYREEE (reference sequence). The CDR3 DNA follows: TGTGCCAGCAGCCAAAAAACAGGGAATCGGTACAATGAGCAGTTCTTC. This codes for CASSQKTGNRYNEQFF. The whole variable domain, remainder taken from reference TRBV5-4 and TRBJ2-1, is ETGVTQSPTHLIKTRGQQVTLRCSSQSGHNTVSWYQQALGQGPQFIFQYYREEENGRGNFPPRFSGLQFPNYSSELNVNALELDDSALYLCASSQKTGNRYNEQFFGPGTRLTVL.

Regarding this clone: The same CDR3 is also encoded by other DNA sequences in this sample. The chain joins TRBV28 to TRBJ1-2, with 8 nucleotides matching TRBD1. The CDR3 totals 13 residues. Losses at the gene ends were 3 bases for V and 4 bases for J; bases not matched to a gene: 1. Germline lookup yields CDR1 MDHEN and CDR2 SYDVKM. This CDR3 is CASSFGQGYGYTF. CDR3 coding DNA: TGTGCCAGCAGTTTTGGACAGGGCTATGGCTACACCTTC.

The V gene is TRBV5-1, the J gene TRBJ2-2, with D possibly TRBD2 on 6 matching bases. The CDR3 totals 16 residues. In germline, CDR1 is SGHRS, CDR2 YFSETQ. The V gene lost 1 base and the J gene lost 4 bases, with 14 bases spanning the gap. The DNA for the CDR3 is TGCGCCAGCAGCTTGATAGGCGGGACGGTCACCGGGGAGCTGTTTTTT. This translates into CASSLIGGTVTGELFF.

Here the CDR3 reads CASSFNRVADTQYF. CDR3 nucleotides: TGTGCCAGCAGTTTTAACAGGGTGGCAGATACGCAGTATTTT. The chain uses TRBV7-2 and TRBJ2-3; a possible D gene is TRBD1 (6 bases). This CDR3 comprises 14 residues. V was cut by 6 bases and J by 4 bases, with 14 bases left in between. Germline V gene data show CDR1 as SGHTA and CDR2 as FQGNSA. The whole variable domain, remainder taken from reference TRBV7-2 and TRBJ2-3, is GAGVSQSPSNKVTEKGKDVELRCDPISGHTALYWYRQSLGQGLEFLIYFQGNSAPDKSGLPSDRFSAERTGGSVSTLTIQRTQQEDSAVYLCASSFNRVADTQYFGPGTRLTVL.